This T cell receptor beta chain was identified in a study of cytomegalovirus exposure and HLA in healthy donors. The V gene's germline CDR1 is SNHLY and CDR2 FYNNEI. The CDR3 loop spans 14 amino acids. Between the trimmed V and J ends, which lost 5 bases and 6 bases, there was a span of 15 bases. Researchers ran the PCR with 60 Vbeta and 13 Jbeta primers. TCRdb keeps only in-frame clones here, not all; method: immunoSEQ multiplex PCR. This table has approximately 140,000 clones, about four fifths appearing once. The clonotype was recovered from a man aged 18-30 years in good health and CMV-seropositive. The sample was PBMCs. This chain links TRBV2 with TRBJ2-3, with D perhaps matching TRBD1 (6 bases). The CDR3 DNA sequence: TGTGCCAGCAGTCCTAGCTACAGGGTGGATACGCAGTATTTT. Translated, it gives CASSPSYRVDTQYF.